This T cell receptor (beta chain) was profiled in a study of technical replicates of blood from four donors. Trimming stripped 1 base from V and 0 bases from J, with 17 bases between. CDR1 is SGHRS and CDR2 is YFSETQ in the germline V gene. The CDR3 is made up of 17 amino acids. The repertoire was sequenced with immunoSEQ multiplex PCR; TCRdb's copy has only in-frame clones and lacks some. The sample carries 50,000 to 55,000 clones, about 86% recorded once. This rearrangement joins TRBV5-1 to TRBJ2-7; D may be TRBD2 (6 bases). Sequencing was performed on PBMCs. This clonotype was obtained from a human donor in good health. Some clones in this sample may be carry-over from other donors' samples. The CDR3 nucleotides read TGCGCCAGCAGCTTGTGGTTGGGCGGGGACGTCTCCTACGAGCAGTACTTC. It encodes CASSLWLGGDVSYEQYF.